This T cell receptor beta chain was captured in a study of PD-1 blockade in classical Hodgkin lymphoma. General study findings and limits: The diversity seen at baseline in complete responders resembled that of newly diagnosed patients. Possible causes of repertoire differences, disease activity or prior therapy, remain undefined. By C4D1, diversity of CD4+ TCRs had risen significantly, whereas that of CD8+ TCRs had not.

The CDR3 extends over 12 amino acids. V lost 0 bases and J 3 bases, leaving 4 bases between the germline ends. Germline CDR1 reads SGHTS; CDR2 reads YDEGEE. Relapses following autologous stem cell transplantation were seen in all patients, with brentuximab vedotin exposure varying. Concerning this clone: Its antigen remains unidentified.

This table comes from immunoSEQ multiplex PCR, and its TCRdb copy is limited to in-frame clones, with some not included. The data show approximately 44,000 clones, over 55% seen once. The receptor comes from a human donor with classical Hodgkin lymphoma. V is TRBV5-8 and J is TRBJ2-7; D gene uncertain. The sequencing used peripheral blood mononuclear cells (PBMCs), collected at baseline. This CDR3 is CASSLGVYEQYF. The CDR3 DNA reads as TGTGCCAGCAGCTTGGGAGTCTACGAGCAGTACTTC.